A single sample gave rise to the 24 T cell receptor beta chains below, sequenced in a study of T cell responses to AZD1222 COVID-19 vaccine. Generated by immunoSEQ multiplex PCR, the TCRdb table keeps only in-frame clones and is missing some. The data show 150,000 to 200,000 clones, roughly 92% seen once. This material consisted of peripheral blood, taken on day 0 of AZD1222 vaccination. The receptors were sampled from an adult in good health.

CDR3 nucleotide sequence: TGTGCCAGTATAACCAGGATGAACACTGAAGCTTTCTTT. This encodes CASITRMNTEAFF. V usage is TRBV19 and J usage is TRBJ1-1; D gene ambiguous. Germline loops: CDR1 LNHDA, CDR2 SQIVND (reference sequence). CDR3 size: 13 residues. Deletions cut 7 bases from V and 0 bases from J, with 9 bases between.

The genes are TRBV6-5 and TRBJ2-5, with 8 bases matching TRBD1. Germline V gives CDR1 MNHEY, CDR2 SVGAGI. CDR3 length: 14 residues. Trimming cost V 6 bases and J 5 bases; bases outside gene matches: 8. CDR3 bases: TGTGCCAGCAGGCTAGGACAGGGTGGGGAGACCCAGTACTTC. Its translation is CASRLGQGGETQYF.

The DNA for the CDR3 is TGTGCCAGTAGTCTCATTCAGGGTAATTCACCCCTCCACTTT. Translating it yields CASSLIQGNSPLHF. The V and J genes are TRBV19 and TRBJ1-6, with D tentatively TRBD1 (5 bases). Germline CDR1 LNHDA, CDR2 SQIVND (reference sequence). The CDR3 spans 14 residues. Trimming removed 5 bases from V and 6 bases from J, with 11 bases in between.

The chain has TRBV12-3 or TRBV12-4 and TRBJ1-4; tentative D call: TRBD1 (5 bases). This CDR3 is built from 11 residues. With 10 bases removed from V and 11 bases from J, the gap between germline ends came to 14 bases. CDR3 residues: CAIRLGVKLFF. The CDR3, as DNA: TGTGCCATCCGCTTAGGGGTGAAACTGTTTTTT.

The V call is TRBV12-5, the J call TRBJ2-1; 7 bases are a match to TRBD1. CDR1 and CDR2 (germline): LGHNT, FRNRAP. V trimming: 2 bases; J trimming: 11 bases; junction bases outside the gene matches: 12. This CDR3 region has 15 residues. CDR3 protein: CASGLPTVRDRKQFF. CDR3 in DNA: TGTGCTAGTGGTTTGCCAACCGTCCGGGACAGAAAGCAGTTCTTC.

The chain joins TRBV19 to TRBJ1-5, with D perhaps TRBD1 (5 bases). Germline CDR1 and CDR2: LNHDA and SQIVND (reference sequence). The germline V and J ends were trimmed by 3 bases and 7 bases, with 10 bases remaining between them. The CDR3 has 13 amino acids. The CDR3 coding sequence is TGTGCCAGTAGTATCAGGGAGGGACAGCCCCAGCATTTT. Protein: CASSIREGQPQHF.

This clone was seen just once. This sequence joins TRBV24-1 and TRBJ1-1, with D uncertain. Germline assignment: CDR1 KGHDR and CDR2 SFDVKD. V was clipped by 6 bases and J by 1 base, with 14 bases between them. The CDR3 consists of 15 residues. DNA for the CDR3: TGTGCCACCAGTCCCGGGAGTAGGCCGAACACTGAAGCTTTCTTT. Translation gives CATSPGSRPNTEAFF.

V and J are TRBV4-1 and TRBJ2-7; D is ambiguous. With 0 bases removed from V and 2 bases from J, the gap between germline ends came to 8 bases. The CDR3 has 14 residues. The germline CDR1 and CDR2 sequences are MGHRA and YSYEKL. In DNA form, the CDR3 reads TGCGCCAGCAGCCAAGATTTGGGCCCCTACGAGCAGTACTTC. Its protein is CASSQDLGPYEQYF.

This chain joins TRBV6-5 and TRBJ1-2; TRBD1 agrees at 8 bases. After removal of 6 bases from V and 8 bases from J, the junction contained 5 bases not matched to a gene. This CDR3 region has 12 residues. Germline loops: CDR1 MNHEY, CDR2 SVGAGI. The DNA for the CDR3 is TGTGCCAGCAGCGGACGGGACAGGGGCTACACCTTC. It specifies CASSGRDRGYTF.

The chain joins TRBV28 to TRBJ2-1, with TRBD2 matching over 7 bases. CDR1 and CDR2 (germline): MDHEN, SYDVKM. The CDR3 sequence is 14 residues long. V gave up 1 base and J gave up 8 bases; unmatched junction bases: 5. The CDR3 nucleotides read TGTGCCAGCAGTTTATCGGGAGGAAGGGATGAGCAGTTCTTC. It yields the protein CASSLSGGRDEQFF.

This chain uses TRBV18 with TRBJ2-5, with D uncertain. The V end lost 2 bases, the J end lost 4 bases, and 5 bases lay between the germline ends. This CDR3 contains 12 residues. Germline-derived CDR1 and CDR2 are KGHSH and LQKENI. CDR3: CASSPGLETQYF. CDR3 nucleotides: TGTGCCAGCTCACCAGGGCTAGAGACCCAGTACTTC.

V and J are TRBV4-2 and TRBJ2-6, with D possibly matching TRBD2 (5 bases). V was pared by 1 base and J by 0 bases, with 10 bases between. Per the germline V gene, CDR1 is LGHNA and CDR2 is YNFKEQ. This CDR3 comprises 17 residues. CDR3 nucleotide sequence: TGTGCCAGCAGCCAAGGGACTGTTGTCTCTGGGGCCAACGTCCTGACTTTC. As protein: CASSQGTVVSGANVLTF.

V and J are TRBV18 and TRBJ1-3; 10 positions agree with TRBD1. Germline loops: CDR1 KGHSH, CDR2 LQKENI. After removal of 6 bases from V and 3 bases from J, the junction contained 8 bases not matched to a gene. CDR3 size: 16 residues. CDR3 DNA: TGTGCCAGCTCGCCCGGGACAGGGGCCTTTGGAAACACCATATATTTT. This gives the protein CASSPGTGAFGNTIYF.

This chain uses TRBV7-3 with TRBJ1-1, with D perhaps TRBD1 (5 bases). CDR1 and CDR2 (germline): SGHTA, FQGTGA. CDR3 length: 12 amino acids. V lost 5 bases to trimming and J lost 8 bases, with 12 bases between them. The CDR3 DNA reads TGTGCCAGCAGCCCCTCCGGACAAGAAGCTTTCTTT. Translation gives CASSPSGQEAFF. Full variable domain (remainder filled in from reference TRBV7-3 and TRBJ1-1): GAGVSQTPSNKVTEKGKYVELRCDPISGHTALYWYRQSLGQGPEFLIYFQGTGAADDSGLPNDRFFAVRPEGSVSTLKIQRTERGDSAVYLCASSPSGQEAFFGQGTRLTVV.

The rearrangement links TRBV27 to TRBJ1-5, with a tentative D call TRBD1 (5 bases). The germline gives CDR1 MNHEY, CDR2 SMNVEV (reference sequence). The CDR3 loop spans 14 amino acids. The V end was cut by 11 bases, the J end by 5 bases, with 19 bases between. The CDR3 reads CAAAEGRSYQPQHF. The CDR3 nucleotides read TGTGCCGCCGCCGAGGGGAGGAGCTATCAGCCCCAGCATTTT.

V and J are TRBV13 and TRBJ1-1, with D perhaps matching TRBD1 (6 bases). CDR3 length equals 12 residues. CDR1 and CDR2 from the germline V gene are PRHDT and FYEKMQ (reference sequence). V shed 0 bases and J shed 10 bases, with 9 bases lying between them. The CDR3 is CASSLGGASAFF. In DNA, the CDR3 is TGTGCCAGCAGCTTAGGGGGGGCCTCAGCTTTCTTT.

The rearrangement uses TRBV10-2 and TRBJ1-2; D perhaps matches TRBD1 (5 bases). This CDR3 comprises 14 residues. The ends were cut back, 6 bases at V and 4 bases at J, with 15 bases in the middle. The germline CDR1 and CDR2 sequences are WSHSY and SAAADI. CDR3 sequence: CASRGARAPYGYTF. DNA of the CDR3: TGCGCCAGCAGAGGGGCCAGGGCCCCCTATGGCTACACCTTC.

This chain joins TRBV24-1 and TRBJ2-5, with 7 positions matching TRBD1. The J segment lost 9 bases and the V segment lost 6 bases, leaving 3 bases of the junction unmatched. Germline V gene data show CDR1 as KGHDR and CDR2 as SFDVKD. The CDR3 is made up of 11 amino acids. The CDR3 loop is CATSRQGSQYF. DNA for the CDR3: TGTGCCACCAGTAGACAGGGATCCCAGTACTTC.

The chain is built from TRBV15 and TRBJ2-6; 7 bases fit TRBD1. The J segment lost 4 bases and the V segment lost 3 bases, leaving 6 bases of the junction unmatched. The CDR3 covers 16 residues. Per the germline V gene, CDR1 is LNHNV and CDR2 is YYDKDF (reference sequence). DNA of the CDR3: TGTGCCACCAGCAGTGAAACAGGGGCCGGGGCCAACGTCCTGACTTTC. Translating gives CATSSETGAGANVLTF.

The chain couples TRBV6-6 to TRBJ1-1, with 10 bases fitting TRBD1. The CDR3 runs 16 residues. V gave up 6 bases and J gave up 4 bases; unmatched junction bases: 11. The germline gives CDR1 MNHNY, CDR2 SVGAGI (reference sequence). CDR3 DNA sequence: TGTGCCAGCAGCAACTTAGCCGGGACAGGGGTCACTGAAGCTTTCTTT. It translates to CASSNLAGTGVTEAFF.

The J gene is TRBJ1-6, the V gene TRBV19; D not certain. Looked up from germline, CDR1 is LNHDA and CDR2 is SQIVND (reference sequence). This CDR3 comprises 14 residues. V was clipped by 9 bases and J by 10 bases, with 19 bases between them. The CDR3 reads CASRREVVESPLHF. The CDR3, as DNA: TGTGCCAGCCGGCGGGAGGTCGTGGAATCACCCCTCCACTTT.

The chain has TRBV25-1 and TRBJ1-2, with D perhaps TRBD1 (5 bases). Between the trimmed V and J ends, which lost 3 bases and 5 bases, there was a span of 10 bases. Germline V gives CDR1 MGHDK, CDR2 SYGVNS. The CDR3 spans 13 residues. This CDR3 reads CASSDGHGYGYTF. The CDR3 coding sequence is TGTGCCAGCAGTGATGGACACGGTTATGGCTACACCTTC.

Here the CDR3 DNA reads TGTGCCACCAGCGGGAATCACGGGGATCGTGGCGGCTACACCTTC. It encodes CATSGNHGDRGGYTF. The chain links TRBV15 to TRBJ1-2, with no clear D. Per the germline V gene, CDR1 is LNHNV and CDR2 is YYDKDF (reference sequence). V lost 5 bases and J lost 8, with 21 bases in between. The CDR3 totals 15 residues. The full variable domain, its missing parts supplied by reference TRBV15 and TRBJ1-2, is DAMVIQNPRYQVTQFGKPVTLSCSQTLNHNVMYWYQQKSSQAPKLLFHYYDKDFNNEADTPDNFQSRRPNTSFCFLDIRSPGLGDTAMYLCATSGNHGDRGGYTFGSGTRLTVV.

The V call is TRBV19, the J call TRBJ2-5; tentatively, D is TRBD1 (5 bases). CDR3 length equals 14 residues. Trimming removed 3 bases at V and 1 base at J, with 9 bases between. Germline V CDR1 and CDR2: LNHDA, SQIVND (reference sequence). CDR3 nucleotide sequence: TGTGCCAGTAGTATTCCAGGGCCCCAAGAGACCCAGTACTTC. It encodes CASSIPGPQETQYF.